This TCR beta chain was sequenced during a study of monozygotic twins with inflammatory bowel disease. Whole-blood RNA isolation (total RNA) proceeded without T cell sorting. Study-level findings and limits: No repertoire similarity difference was seen between concordant and discordant twins; power was possibly limited. Researchers were unable to tell different T cell subtypes apart.

Per-sample cDNA came from eight separate reactions. TCRdb re-called the 5' RACE reads; every CDR3 protein appears as one record, without DNA. Across just over 300,000 distinct CDR3 sequences, the top ten clones capture roughly 5.3% of the sample. A remark on this clonotype: Its antigen is undetermined.

The CDR3 length is 16 residues. Per germline, CDR1 MDHEN and CDR2 SYDVKM. The J gene is TRBJ1-6, the V gene TRBV28. This clonotype originated in a human donor with ulcerative colitis or Crohn's disease, or a healthy co-twin of an affected twin (not recorded which). The sample comprised blood. CDR3: CASSLGVLVGNSPLHF.